Below, 3 T cell receptor beta chains from the same sample are listed, as sequenced in a study of radiotherapy plus CTLA-4 blockade in lung cancer. This table comes from immunoSEQ multiplex PCR, and its TCRdb copy is limited to in-frame clones, with some not included. The sample has 90,000 to 100,000 clones, about 91% seen once. The specimen comprised peripheral blood, sampled from a patient treated with radiotherapy plus ipilimumab. The receptors derive from a human donor with non-small cell lung cancer that progressed on radiotherapy plus ipilimumab.

This clone appeared once. This chain's CDR3 is CASSLGRGSTGELFF. As DNA, the CDR3 is TGCGCCAGCAGCCTAGGGCGGGGGAGCACCGGGGAGCTGTTTTTT. The rearrangement joins TRBV10-2 to TRBJ2-2, with TRBD2 matching over 7 bases. CDR1 WSHSY and CDR2 SAAADI come from the germline V gene. CDR3 length: 15 residues. Trimming cost V 6 bases and J 4 bases; bases outside gene matches: 8.

This chain uses TRBV25-1 with TRBJ2-3, with D tentatively TRBD2 (6 bases). Germline CDR1 is MGHDK and CDR2 is SYGVNS. The CDR3 is made up of 11 amino acids. The V gene lost 7 bases and the J gene lost 5 bases, with 7 bases spanning the gap. CDR3 region: CASIGGDTQYF. DNA of the CDR3: TGTGCCAGCATCGGGGGAGATACGCAGTATTTT.

In this sample, this clone turned up once. CDR3 bases: TGTGCCAGCAGCTGGGCGGGGGGAAACACTGAAGCTTTCTTT. It codes for CASSWAGGNTEAFF. This chain joins TRBV5-6 and TRBJ1-1; possible D gene TRBD1, 5 bases. This CDR3 has 14 amino acids. The germline V gene has CDR1 SGHDT and CDR2 YYEEEE. The V end was cut by 3 bases, the J end by 2 bases, with 11 bases between. Based on the CDR3 plus reference TRBV5-6 and TRBJ1-1, the full variable domain is DAGVTQSPTHLIKTRGQQVTLRCSPKSGHDTVSWYQQALGQGPQFIFQYYEEEERQRGNFPDRFSGHQFPNYSSELNVNALLLGDSALYLCASSWAGGNTEAFFGQGTRLTVV.